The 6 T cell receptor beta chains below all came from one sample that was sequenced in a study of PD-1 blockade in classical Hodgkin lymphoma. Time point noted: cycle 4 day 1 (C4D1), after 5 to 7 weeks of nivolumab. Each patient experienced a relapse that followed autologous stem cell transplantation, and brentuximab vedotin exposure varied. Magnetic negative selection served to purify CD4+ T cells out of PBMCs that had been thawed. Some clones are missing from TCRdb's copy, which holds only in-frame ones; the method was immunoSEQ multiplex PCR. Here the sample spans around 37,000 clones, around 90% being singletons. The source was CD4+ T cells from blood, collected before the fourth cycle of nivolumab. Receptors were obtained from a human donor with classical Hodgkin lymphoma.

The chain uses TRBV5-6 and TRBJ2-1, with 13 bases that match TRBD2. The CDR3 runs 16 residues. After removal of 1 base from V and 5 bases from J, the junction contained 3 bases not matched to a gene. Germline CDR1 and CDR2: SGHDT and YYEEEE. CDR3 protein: CASSLFGLAGDNEQFF. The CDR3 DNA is TGTGCCAGCAGCTTGTTTGGACTAGCGGGAGACAATGAGCAGTTCTTC.

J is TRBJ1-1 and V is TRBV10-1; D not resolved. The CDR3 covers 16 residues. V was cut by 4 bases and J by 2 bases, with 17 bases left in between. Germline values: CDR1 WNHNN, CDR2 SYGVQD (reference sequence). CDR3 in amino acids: CASSGSGIPLNTEAFF. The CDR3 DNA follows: TGCGCCAGCAGTGGTTCTGGAATACCCCTCAACACTGAAGCTTTCTTT.

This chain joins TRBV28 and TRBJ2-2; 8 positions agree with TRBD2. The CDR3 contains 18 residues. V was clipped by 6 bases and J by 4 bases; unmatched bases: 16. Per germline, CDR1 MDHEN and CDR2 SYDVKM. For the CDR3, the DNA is TGTGCCAGCAGGGCACTAGCAGGGACGGGAGGGTTCACCGGGGAGCTGTTTTTT. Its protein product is CASRALAGTGGFTGELFF. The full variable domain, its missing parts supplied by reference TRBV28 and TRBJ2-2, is DVKVTQSSRYLVKRTGEKVFLECVQDMDHENMFWYRQDPGLGLRLIYFSYDVKMKEKGDIPEGYSVSREKKERFSLILESASTNQTSMYLCASRALAGTGGFTGELFFGEGSRLTVL.

CDR3 residues: CAGVGLAGADTQYF. In DNA form, the CDR3 reads TGTGCCGGGGTGGGACTAGCGGGAGCAGATACGCAGTATTTT. The V call is TRBV7-9, the J call TRBJ2-3, with 14 bases lining up with TRBD2. CDR1 and CDR2 from the germline V gene are SEHNR and FQNEAQ (reference sequence). The junction had 5 bases not matched to a gene; V was cut back by 11 bases and J by 4 bases. The CDR3 loop spans 14 amino acids.

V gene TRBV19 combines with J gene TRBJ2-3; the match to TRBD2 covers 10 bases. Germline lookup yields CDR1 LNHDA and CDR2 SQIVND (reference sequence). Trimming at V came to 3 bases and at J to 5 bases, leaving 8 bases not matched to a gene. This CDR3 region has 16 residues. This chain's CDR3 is CASSISASGSLDTQYF. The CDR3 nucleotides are TGTGCCAGTAGTATTTCGGCTAGCGGGAGCTTAGATACGCAGTATTTT.

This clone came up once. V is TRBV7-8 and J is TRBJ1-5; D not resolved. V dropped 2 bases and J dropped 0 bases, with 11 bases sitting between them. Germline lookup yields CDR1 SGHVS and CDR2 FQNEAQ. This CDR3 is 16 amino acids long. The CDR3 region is CASSLILGYSNQPQHF. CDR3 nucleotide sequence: TGTGCCAGCAGCTTAATCCTGGGATATAGCAATCAGCCCCAGCATTTT.